This T cell receptor (beta chain) appears in the sequencing data of a study of cytomegalovirus exposure and HLA in healthy donors. The CDR3 spans 14 residues. Germline V lookup: CDR1 MDHEN, CDR2 SYDVKM. Between the trimmed V and J ends, which lost 6 bases and 7 bases, there was a span of 18 bases. The PCR used 60 Vbeta and 13 Jbeta primers. Sequencing was performed with immunoSEQ multiplex PCR; in TCRdb, only in-frame clones are kept and a portion is missing. The sample includes approximately 160,000 clones, roughly 82% of them seen just once. Whole-study findings and limits: A missense DCLRE1C variant was associated with V- and J-gene trimming of TCR beta chains in a later analysis, and an independent cohort replicated the association.

In its sample, this clone was seen a few times. Its antigen remains unidentified. The V call is TRBV28, the J call TRBJ1-2, with D possibly being TRBD1 (6 bases). This TCR was recovered from a girl aged 5-17 years in good health and CMV-seropositive. Sequenced sample: PBMCs. The CDR3 DNA follows: TGTGCCAGCAGGTGGCCAGGGGACGCTGGTGGCTACACCTTC. Its protein product is CASRWPGDAGGYTF.